This T cell receptor beta chain was sequenced in a study of cytomegalovirus exposure and HLA in healthy donors. Per the germline V gene, CDR1 is SGHRS and CDR2 is YFSETQ. Between the trimmed V and J ends, which lost 1 base and 7 bases, there was a span of 8 bases. This CDR3 spans 13 amino acids. This PCR relied on a set of 60 Vbeta primers and 13 Jbeta primers. Measured with immunoSEQ multiplex PCR; TCRdb has only the in-frame clones, and not every one. The table shows about 170,000 clones, with 73% occurring only once. The source of this sequence is a woman aged 18-30 years in good health and CMV-seropositive. Sequencing was done on a sample of PBMCs. The chain combines TRBV5-1 with TRBJ1-4; tentative D call: TRBD1 (5 bases). CDR3 DNA: TGCGCCAGCAGCTTGTGGCAGGGTGAAAAACTGTTTTTT. Protein product: CASSLWQGEKLFF.